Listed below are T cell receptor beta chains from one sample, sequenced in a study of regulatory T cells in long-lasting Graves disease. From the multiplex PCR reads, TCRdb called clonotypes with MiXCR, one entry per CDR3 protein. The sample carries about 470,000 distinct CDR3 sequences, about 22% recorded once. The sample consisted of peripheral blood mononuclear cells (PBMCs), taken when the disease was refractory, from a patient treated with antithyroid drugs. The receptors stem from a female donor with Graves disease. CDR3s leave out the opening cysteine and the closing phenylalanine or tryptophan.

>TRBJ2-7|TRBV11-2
ASSITGTDYEQY
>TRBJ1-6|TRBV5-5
ASSLADVVPALADSPLH
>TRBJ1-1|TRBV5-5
ASSPLPGTNTEAF
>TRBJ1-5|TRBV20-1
SARKRTVSNQPQH
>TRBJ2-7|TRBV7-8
ASSPWDGYEQY
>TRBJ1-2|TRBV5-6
ASTSRGRADYGYT
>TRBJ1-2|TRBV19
ASRKGNYGYT
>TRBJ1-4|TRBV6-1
AVSSGGANEKLF
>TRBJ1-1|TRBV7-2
ASSFRESNTEAF
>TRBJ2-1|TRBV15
ATSRGLAGGDNEQF
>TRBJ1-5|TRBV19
ASSKYGTGTGDNQPQH
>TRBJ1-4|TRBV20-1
SAPGGFNEKLF
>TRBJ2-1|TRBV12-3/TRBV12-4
ASSLDRVGQF
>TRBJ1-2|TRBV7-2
ASSPIQGHYGYT
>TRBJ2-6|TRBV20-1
SATVFGGEGANVLT
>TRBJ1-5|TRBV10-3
AISPGTGGRSNQPQH
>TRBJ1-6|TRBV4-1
ASSQDGTSHNSPLH
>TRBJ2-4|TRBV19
ASSIGWGADIQY
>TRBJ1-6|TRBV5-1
ASSLDSVFRPLH
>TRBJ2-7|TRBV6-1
ASRTGGPAYEQY
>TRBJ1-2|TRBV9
ASSARIGTNYGYT
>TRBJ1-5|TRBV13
ASRSSLENQPQH
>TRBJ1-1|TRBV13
ASSTRAGLNTEAF
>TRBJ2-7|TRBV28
ASSHRGPYEQY
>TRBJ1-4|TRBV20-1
SARALGQDEKLF
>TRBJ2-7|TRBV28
ASSSDAREQY
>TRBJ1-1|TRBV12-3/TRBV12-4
ASSLGTGGIEAF
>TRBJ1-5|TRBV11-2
ASTPPFSGTVLQPQH
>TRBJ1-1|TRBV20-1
SARESLTRVTEAF
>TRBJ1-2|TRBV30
ACFYYGYT
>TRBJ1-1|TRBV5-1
ASSLGESGNTEAF
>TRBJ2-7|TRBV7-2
ASSLAERLTSYEQY
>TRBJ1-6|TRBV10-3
AISERPPGSSYNSPLH
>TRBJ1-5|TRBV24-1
ATSDLSGFQPQH
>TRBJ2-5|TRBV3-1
ASSQPLAGGQETQY
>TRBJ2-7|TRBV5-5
ASSLLGGSSGEQY
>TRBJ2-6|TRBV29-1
SVWDKTFSGANVLT
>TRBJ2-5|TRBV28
ASTNGGPGVGQETQY
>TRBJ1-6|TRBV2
ASSGDRSSYNSPLH
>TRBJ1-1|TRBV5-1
ASSLASQPVSEAF
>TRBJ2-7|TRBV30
AWNLGASAYEQY
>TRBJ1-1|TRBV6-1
ASAHAGSLNTEAF
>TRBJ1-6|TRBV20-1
SARDAPTGVYSPLH
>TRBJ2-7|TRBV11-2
ASSKSPQSRSYEQY
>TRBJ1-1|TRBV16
ASSQYEGLVEAF
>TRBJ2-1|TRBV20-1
SAGRPEVYNEQF
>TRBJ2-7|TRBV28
ASTLGRDEQY
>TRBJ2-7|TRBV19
ASSILGGREQY
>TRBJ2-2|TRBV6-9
ASSYQGAHTGELF
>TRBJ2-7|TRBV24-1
ATSDPKEGRYEQY
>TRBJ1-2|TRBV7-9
ASGTFNYGYT
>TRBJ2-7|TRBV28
ASSPRITLYEQY
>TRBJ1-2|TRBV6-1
ASRLTRDRGYGYT